This TCR beta chain was found in a study of T cells in tuberculosis. Study-level background: A South African cohort included IGRA-negative adolescents, latently infected IGRA-positive adolescents and adults with active tuberculosis.

Remarks on this clone: Its specificity is unknown.

Generated by immunoSEQ multiplex PCR, the TCRdb table keeps only in-frame clones and is missing some. The table shows 30,000 to 40,000 clones, with 95% to 97% occurring only once. Whole-study findings and limits: Active tuberculosis patients had shorter CDR3-alpha; the beta difference was nonsignificant.

Unsorted cryopreserved PBMC were sequenced, averaging approximately 100,000 T cells per clinical donor. The clonotype originates from a donor aged 5-35 years with latent tuberculosis or without tuberculosis infection. Sequencing input: PBMCs.

The CDR3 region has the DNA TGTGCCAGCAGGGAGGGGGGGCAAAGTGGAAACACCATATATTTT. This gives the protein CASREGGQSGNTIYF. The V call is TRBV6-1, the J call TRBJ1-3; TRBD1 might be the D (6 bases). This CDR3 spans 15 amino acids. Germline V gene lookup returns CDR1 MNHNS and CDR2 SASEGT. V was shortened by 6 bases and J by 3 bases, with 15 bases between the two germline ends.